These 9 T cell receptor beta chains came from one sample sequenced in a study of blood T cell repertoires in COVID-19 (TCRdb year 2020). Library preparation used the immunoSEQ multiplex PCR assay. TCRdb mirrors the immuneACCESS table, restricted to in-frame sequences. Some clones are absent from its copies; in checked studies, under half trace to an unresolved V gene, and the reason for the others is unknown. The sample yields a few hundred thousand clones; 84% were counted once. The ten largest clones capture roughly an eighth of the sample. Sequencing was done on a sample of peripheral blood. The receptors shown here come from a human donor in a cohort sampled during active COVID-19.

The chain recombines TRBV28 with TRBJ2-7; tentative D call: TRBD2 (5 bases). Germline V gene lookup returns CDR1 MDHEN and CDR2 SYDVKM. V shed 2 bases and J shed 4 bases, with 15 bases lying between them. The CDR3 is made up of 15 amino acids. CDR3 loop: CASSLGSSDVYEQYF. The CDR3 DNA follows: TGTGCCAGCAGTTTAGGGAGCTCGGACGTATACGAGCAGTACTTC.

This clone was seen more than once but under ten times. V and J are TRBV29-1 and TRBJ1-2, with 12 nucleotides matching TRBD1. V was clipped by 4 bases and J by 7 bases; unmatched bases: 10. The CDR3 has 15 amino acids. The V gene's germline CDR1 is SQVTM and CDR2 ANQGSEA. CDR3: CSVAASGQGASGYTF. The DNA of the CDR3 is TGCAGCGTTGCAGCCTCGGGACAGGGGGCGAGTGGCTACACCTTC.

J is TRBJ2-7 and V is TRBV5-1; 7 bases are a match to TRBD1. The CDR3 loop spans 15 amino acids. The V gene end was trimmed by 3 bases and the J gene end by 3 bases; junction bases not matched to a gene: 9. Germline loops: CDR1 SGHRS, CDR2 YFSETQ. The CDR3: CASSSGQAGVYEQYF. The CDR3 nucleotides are TGCGCCAGCAGCTCCGGACAGGCCGGGGTCTACGAGCAGTACTTC.

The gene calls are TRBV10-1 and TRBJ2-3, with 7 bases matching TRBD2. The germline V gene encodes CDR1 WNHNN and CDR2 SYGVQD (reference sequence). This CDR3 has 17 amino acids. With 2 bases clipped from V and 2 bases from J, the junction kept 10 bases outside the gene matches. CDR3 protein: CASSEVGGLSFTDTQYF. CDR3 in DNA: TGCGCCAGCAGTGAGGTGGGGGGACTATCTTTCACAGATACGCAGTATTTT.

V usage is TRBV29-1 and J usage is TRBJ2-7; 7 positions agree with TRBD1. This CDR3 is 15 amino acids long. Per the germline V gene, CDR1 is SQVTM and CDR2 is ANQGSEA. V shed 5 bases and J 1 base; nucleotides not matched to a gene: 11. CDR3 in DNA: TGCAGCGTTCTCGCCGACAGGGACCTGTCCTACGAGCAGTACTTC. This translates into CSVLADRDLSYEQYF.

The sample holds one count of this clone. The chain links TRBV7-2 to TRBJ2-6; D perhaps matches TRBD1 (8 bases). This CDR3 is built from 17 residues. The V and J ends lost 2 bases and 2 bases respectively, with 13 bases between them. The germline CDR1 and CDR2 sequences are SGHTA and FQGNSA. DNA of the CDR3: TGTGCCAGCAGCTTACCACAGGGGGGGACTGGGGCCAACGTCCTGACTTTC. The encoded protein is CASSLPQGGTGANVLTF.

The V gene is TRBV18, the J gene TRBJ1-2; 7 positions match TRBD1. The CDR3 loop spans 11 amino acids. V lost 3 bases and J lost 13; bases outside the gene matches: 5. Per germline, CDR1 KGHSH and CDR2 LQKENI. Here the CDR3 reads CASSPDRDPTF. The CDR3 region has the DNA TGTGCCAGCTCACCCGACAGGGACCCCACCTTC.

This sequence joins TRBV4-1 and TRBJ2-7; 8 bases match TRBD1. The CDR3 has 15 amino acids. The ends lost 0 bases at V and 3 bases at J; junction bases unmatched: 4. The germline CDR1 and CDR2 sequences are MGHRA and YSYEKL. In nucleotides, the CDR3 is TGCGCCAGCAGCCAAGAATCAACAGGGGGCTACGAGCAGTACTTC. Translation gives CASSQESTGGYEQYF.

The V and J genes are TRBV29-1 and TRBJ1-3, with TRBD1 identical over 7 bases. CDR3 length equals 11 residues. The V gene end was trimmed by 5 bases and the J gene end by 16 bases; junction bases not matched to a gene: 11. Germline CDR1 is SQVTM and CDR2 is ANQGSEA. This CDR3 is CSVKIGTAFYF. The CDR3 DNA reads TGCAGCGTTAAAATAGGGACAGCCTTCTATTTT.